One and the same sample provided the 21 T cell receptor beta chains below, sequenced in a study of blood T cell repertoires in COVID-19. Sequenced by immunoSEQ multiplex PCR; TCRdb stores in-frame clones only, minus some. The repertoire holds 150,000 to 180,000 clones, approximately 83% seen once, with around an eighth in the top ten. The sample consisted of peripheral blood. Receptors were obtained from a woman in her fifties or sixties with COVID-19, enrolled during active disease.

The genes are TRBV5-1 and TRBJ1-5, with D perhaps TRBD1 (5 bases). CDR1 and CDR2 (germline): SGHRS, YFSETQ. CDR3 size: 15 residues. Deletions cut 0 bases from V and 3 bases from J, with 10 bases between. The CDR3 is CASSLEGFSNQPQHF. The CDR3 DNA follows: TGCGCCAGCAGCTTGGAGGGGTTCTCCAATCAGCCCCAGCATTTT.

The chain employs TRBV6-5 and TRBJ2-2; a weak D match, TRBD1 (5 bases). Germline-derived CDR1 and CDR2 are MNHEY and SVGAGI. V gave up 2 bases and J gave up 9 bases, with 16 bases separating them. The CDR3 contains 15 residues. CDR3 coding DNA: TGTGCCAGCAGTTACGAGGCAGGGTTTAGGAGGGAGCTGTTTTTT. The encoded protein is CASSYEAGFRRELFF.

The V and J genes are TRBV5-6 and TRBJ1-2; TRBD1 matches at 7 bases. This CDR3 is 13 amino acids long. With 5 bases clipped from V and 3 bases from J, the junction kept 4 bases outside the gene matches. Germline V gene sequence: CDR1 SGHDT, CDR2 YYEEEE. The CDR3 reads CASSPDRDYGYTF. CDR3 nucleotides: TGTGCCAGCAGTCCCGACAGGGACTATGGCTACACCTTC. Combining the CDR3 with reference TRBV5-6 and TRBJ1-2 gives the whole variable domain DAGVTQSPTHLIKTRGQQVTLRCSPKSGHDTVSWYQQALGQGPQFIFQYYEEEERQRGNFPDRFSGHQFPNYSSELNVNALLLGDSALYLCASSPDRDYGYTFGSGTRLTVV.

This clone was seen more than once but under ten times. The genes are TRBV3-1 (or the pseudogene TRBV3-2) and TRBJ1-2, with D possibly being TRBD1 (6 bases). V lost 5 bases and J lost 4, with 11 bases in between. Germline V gene lookup returns CDR1 LGHDT and CDR2 YNNKEL (reference sequence). The CDR3 totals 13 residues. This CDR3 reads CASSLQGGYGYTF. The CDR3 DNA follows: TGTGCCAGCAGCTTACAGGGTGGCTATGGCTACACCTTC.

The V call is TRBV5-5, the J call TRBJ1-1, with unresolved D. From germline, CDR1 is SGHKS and CDR2 YYEKEE (reference sequence). Trimming removed 0 bases at V and 5 bases at J, with 11 bases between. The CDR3 length is 14 residues. CDR3 coding DNA: TGTGCCAGCAGCTTGGACGTTAGTAAGACTGAAGCTTTCTTT. This gives the protein CASSLDVSKTEAFF. The variable domain in full, with the rest retrieved from reference TRBV5-5 and TRBJ1-1, is DAGVTQSPTHLIKTRGQQVTLRCSPISGHKSVSWYQQVLGQGPQFIFQYYEKEERGRGNFPDRFSARQFPNYSSELNVNALLLGDSALYLCASSLDVSKTEAFFGQGTRLTVV.

This chain links TRBV9 with TRBJ1-3; a possible D gene is TRBD1 (6 bases). V lost 4 bases and J 2 bases, leaving 13 bases between the germline ends. The germline gives CDR1 SGDLS, CDR2 YYNGEE. The CDR3 extends over 15 amino acids. In nucleotides, the CDR3 is TGTGCCAGCAGCCCCCGAAGGACAGCTGGAAACACCATATATTTT. It encodes CASSPRRTAGNTIYF.

This rearrangement joins TRBV12-3 or TRBV12-4 to TRBJ2-7, with 8 bases aligning to TRBD1. The V segment lost 3 bases and the J segment 3 bases; nucleotides outside the gene matches: 1. The CDR3 is 13 residues long. As DNA, the CDR3 is TGTGCCAGCAGTTTTGACAGGGGCTACGAGCAGTACTTC. Its translation: CASSFDRGYEQYF.

The CDR3 sequence: CASSLVGGNVDEQFF. CDR3 DNA: TGTGCCAGCAGCTTAGTAGGAGGAAATGTCGATGAGCAGTTCTTC. The chain recombines TRBV7-9 with TRBJ2-1, with TRBD2 as a possible D gene (5 bases). CDR3 size: 15 residues. Looked up from germline, CDR1 is SEHNR and CDR2 is FQNEAQ (reference sequence). V was trimmed by 1 base and J by 8 bases, leaving 15 bases between them.

The chain employs TRBV5-1 and TRBJ2-7; the match to TRBD2 covers 10 bases. Germline V gene data show CDR1 as SGHRS and CDR2 as YFSETQ. Trimming took 4 bases from V and 7 from J; bases not matched to a gene: 17. This CDR3 comprises 17 residues. The CDR3 loop is CASSPLHRGSGRIEQYF. Here the CDR3 DNA reads TGCGCCAGCAGCCCACTACACCGGGGTAGCGGGAGGATTGAGCAGTACTTC.

The V and J genes are TRBV18 and TRBJ2-3, with 10 positions matching TRBD2. The junction had 6 bases not matched to a gene; V was cut back by 5 bases and J by 4 bases. The germline V gene encodes CDR1 KGHSH and CDR2 LQKENI. The CDR3 length is 15 residues. CDR3: CASSFSGGAADTQYF. The CDR3 nucleotides read TGTGCCAGCTCATTCAGCGGGGGGGCCGCAGATACGCAGTATTTT.

The chain has TRBV12-5 and TRBJ1-5; a weak D match, TRBD1 (5 bases). The CDR3 totals 14 residues. Germline CDR1 LGHNT, CDR2 FRNRAP. The V and J ends lost 3 bases and 7 bases respectively, with 13 bases between them. The CDR3 DNA follows: TGTGCTAGTGGTTTCGGACAACTCGAACAGCCCCAGCATTTT. Protein: CASGFGQLEQPQHF.

The chain recombines TRBV27 with TRBJ1-2, with D possibly TRBD1 on 6 matching bases. CDR1 and CDR2 from the germline V gene are MNHEY and SMNVEV (reference sequence). This CDR3 is built from 13 residues. The V and J ends lost 1 base and 7 bases respectively, with 10 bases between them. The CDR3 reads CASSLLAGAGYTF. The DNA for the CDR3 is TGTGCCAGCAGTTTATTGGCAGGGGCTGGCTACACCTTC.

CDR3 loop: CASSPLGGAVSEQYF. CDR3 DNA sequence: TGTGCCAGCAGCCCCCTCGGGGGAGCTGTTAGCGAGCAGTACTTC. The chain joins TRBV5-5 to TRBJ2-7; possible D gene TRBD2, 6 bases. Germline-derived CDR1 and CDR2 are SGHKS and YYEKEE (reference sequence). The CDR3 contains 15 residues. V was trimmed by 4 bases and J by 6 bases, leaving 20 bases between them.

This chain links TRBV6-2 or TRBV6-3 with TRBJ1-2; D is unresolved. Germline V gives CDR1 MNHEY, CDR2 SVGEGT. The V gene lost 0 bases and the J gene lost 4 bases, with 9 bases spanning the gap. The CDR3 is 14 residues long. The chain's CDR3 is CASSYSPSSYGYTF. Here the CDR3 DNA reads TGTGCCAGCAGTTACTCACCCAGTTCCTATGGCTACACCTTC.

CDR3 sequence reads: CASSSPRGAGGAFF. The CDR3 DNA reads TGTGCCAGCAGCTCGCCTCGGGGGGCCGGCGGGGCTTTCTTT. The gene calls are TRBV5-4 and TRBJ1-1, with a possible D match to TRBD1 (6 bases). Trimming left V 3 bases short and J 11 bases short, with 20 bases between. CDR3 size: 14 residues. Germline CDR1 SGHNT, CDR2 YYREEE (reference sequence).

This chain connects TRBV14 to TRBJ2-1, with D possibly matching TRBD2 (6 bases). Trimming took off 3 bases at V and 7 bases at J, with 13 bases between the two ends. The germline V gene has CDR1 SGHDN and CDR2 FVKESK. This CDR3 is built from 14 residues. The CDR3 DNA reads TGTGCCAGCAGCCATGGCCTAGCGTTGAATGAGCAGTTCTTC. Its translation: CASSHGLALNEQFF. Full variable domain (missing parts from reference TRBV14 and TRBJ2-1): EAGVTQFPSHSVIEKGQTVTLRCDPISGHDNLYWYRRVMGKEIKFLLHFVKESKQDESGMPNNRFLAERTGGTYSTLKVQPAELEDSGVYFCASSHGLALNEQFFGPGTRLTVL.

The count of this clone is one. DNA for the CDR3: TGTGCCAGCAGCAGCGTCCGGGACAGGGAAAGGTACGAGCAGTACTTC. Residues: CASSSVRDRERYEQYF. The rearrangement joins TRBV7-8 to TRBJ2-7, with 9 bases aligning to TRBD1. The CDR3 length is 16 residues. Trimming at V came to 5 bases and at J to 4 bases, leaving 12 bases not matched to a gene. Germline CDR1 is SGHVS and CDR2 is FQNEAQ.

This chain uses TRBV10-3 with TRBJ1-6; 7 nucleotides line up with TRBD1. This CDR3 contains 13 residues. From germline, CDR1 is ENHRY and CDR2 SYGVKD. Trimming cost V 3 bases and J 10 bases; bases outside gene matches: 3. CDR3: CAISEDRASPLHF. In DNA form, the CDR3 reads TGTGCCATCAGTGAAGACAGGGCCTCACCCCTCCACTTT.

The chain recombines TRBV10-3 with TRBJ2-7; 11 positions match TRBD2. CDR1 is ENHRY and CDR2 is SYGVKD in the germline V gene. The CDR3 covers 15 residues. The junction had 3 bases not matched to a gene; V was cut back by 3 bases and J by 2 bases. The DNA for the CDR3 is TGTGCCATCAGTGACGGGACTAGCGGTCCCTACGAGCAGTACTTC. It codes for CAISDGTSGPYEQYF.

This chain uses TRBV18 with TRBJ1-1; D may be TRBD1 (6 bases). This CDR3 is 18 amino acids long. V lost 1 base and J 6 bases, leaving 24 bases between the germline ends. Germline lookup yields CDR1 KGHSH and CDR2 LQKENI. In DNA, the CDR3 is TGTGCCAGCTCACCACTCCGGGGTAACAGGGTGACGGAGGCTGAAGCTTTCTTT. Its translation: CASSPLRGNRVTEAEAFF.

The chain employs TRBV7-8 and TRBJ2-7; 8 bases line up with TRBD1. Trimming cost V 1 base and J 2 bases; bases outside gene matches: 1. Germline values: CDR1 SGHVS, CDR2 FQNEAQ. The CDR3 runs 14 residues. The CDR3 here is CASSLEDRAYEQYV. DNA for the CDR3: TGTGCCAGCAGCTTAGAGGACAGGGCCTACGAGCAGTACGTC.